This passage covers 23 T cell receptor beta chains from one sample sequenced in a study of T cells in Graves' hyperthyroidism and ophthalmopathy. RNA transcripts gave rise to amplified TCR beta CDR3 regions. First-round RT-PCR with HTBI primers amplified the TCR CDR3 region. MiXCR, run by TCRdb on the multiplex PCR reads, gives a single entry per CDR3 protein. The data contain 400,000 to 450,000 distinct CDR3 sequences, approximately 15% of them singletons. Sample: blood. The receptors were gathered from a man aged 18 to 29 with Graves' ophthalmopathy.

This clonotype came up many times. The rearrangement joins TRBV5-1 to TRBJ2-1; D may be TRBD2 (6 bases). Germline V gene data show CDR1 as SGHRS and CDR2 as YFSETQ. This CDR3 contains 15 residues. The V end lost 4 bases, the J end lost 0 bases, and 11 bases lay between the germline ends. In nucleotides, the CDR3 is TGCGCCAGCAGCCCACGGGAGAACTCCTACAATGAGCAGTTCTTC. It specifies CASSPRENSYNEQFF.

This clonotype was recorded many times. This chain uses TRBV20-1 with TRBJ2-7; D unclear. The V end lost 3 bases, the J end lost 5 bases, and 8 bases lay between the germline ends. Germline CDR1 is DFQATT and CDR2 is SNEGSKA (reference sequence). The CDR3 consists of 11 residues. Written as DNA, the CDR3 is TGCAGTGCTAGTGTAGGGAACGAGCAGTACTTC. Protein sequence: CSASVGNEQYF.

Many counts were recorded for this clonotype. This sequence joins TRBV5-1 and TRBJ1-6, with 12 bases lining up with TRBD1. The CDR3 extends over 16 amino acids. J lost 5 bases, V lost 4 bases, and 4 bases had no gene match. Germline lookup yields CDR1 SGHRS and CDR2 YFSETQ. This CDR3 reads CASSPGQGAHNSPLHF. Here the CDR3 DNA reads TGCGCCAGCAGCCCGGGACAGGGGGCGCATAATTCACCCCTCCACTTT.

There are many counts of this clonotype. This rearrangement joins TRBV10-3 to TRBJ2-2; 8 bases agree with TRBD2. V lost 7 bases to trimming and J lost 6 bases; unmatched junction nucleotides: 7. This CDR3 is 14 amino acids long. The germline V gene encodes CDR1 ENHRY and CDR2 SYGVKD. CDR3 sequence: CAITRASGSGELFF. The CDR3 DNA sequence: TGTGCCATCACCCGGGCTAGCGGGTCCGGGGAGCTGTTTTTT.

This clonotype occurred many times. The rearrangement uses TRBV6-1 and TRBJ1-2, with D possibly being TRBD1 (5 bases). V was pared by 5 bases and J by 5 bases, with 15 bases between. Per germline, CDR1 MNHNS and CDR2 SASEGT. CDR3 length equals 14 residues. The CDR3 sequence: CASSYGIEGYGYTF. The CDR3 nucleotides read TGTGCCAGCAGTTATGGGATAGAGGGGTATGGCTACACCTTC.

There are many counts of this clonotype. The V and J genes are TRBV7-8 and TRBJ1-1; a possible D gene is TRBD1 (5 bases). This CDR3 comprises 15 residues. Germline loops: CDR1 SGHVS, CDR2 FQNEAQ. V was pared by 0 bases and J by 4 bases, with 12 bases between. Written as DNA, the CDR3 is TGTGCCAGCAGCTTAGCGTGGGCAGGGCGCACTGAAGCTTTCTTT. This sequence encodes CASSLAWAGRTEAFF. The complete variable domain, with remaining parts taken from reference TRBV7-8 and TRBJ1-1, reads GAGVSQSPRYKVAKRGQDVALRCDPISGHVSLFWYQQALGQGPEFLTYFQNEAQLDKSGLPSDRFFAERPEGSVSTLKIQRTQQEDSAVYLCASSLAWAGRTEAFFGQGTRLTVV.

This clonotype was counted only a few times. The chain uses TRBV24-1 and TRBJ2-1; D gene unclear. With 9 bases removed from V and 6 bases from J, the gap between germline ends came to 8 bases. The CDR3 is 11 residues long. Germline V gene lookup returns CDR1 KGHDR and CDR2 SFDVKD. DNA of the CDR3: TGTGCCACCTCAAGTGTCAATGAGCAGTTCTTC. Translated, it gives CATSSVNEQFF.

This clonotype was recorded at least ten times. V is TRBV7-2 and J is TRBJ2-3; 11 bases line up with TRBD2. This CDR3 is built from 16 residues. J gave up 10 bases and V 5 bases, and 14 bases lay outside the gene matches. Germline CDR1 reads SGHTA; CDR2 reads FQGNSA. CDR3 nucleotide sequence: TGTGCCAGCAGCGATCCTATAGCGGGGGGGGGGGGACCGCAGTATTTT. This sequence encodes CASSDPIAGGGGPQYF.

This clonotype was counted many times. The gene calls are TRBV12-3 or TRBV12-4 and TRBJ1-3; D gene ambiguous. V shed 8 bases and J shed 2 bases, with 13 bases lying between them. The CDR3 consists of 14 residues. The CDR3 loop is CASCLRVTGNTIYF. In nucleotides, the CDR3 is TGTGCCAGCTGCCTGAGGGTTACTGGAAACACCATATATTTT.

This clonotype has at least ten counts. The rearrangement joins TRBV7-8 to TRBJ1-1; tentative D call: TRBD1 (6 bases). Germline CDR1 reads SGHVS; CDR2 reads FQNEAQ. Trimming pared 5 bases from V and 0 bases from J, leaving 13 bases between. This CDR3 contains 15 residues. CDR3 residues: CASSARTAMNTEAFF. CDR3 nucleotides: TGTGCCAGCAGCGCACGGACAGCCATGAACACTGAAGCTTTCTTT.

The CDR3 loop is CASSEIRTGAKEFF. The CDR3 coding sequence is TGTGCCAGCAGTGAGATCAGGACGGGAGCTAAGGAGTTCTTC. The chain recombines TRBV6-1 with TRBJ2-1; D is possibly TRBD2 (6 bases). This CDR3 has 14 residues. Trimming left V 3 bases short and J 14 bases short, with 20 bases between. CDR1 is MNHNS and CDR2 is SASEGT in the germline V gene.

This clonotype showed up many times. The CDR3 reads CASSIFSGRVTGELFF. The CDR3 DNA reads TGTGCCAGCAGCATCTTTAGCGGGAGGGTCACCGGGGAGCTGTTTTTT. The chain joins TRBV11-2 to TRBJ2-2; 11 bases line up with TRBD2. The germline CDR1 and CDR2 sequences are SGHAT and FQNNGV. This CDR3 contains 16 residues. V trimming: 5 bases; J trimming: 4 bases; junction bases outside the gene matches: 6.

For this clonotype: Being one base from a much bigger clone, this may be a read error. Here the CDR3 reads CASSQEWDYHDEQYF. The CDR3 DNA reads TGTGCCAGCAGCCAAGAGTGGGACTACCATGATGAGCAGTACTTC. The genes are TRBV4-2 and TRBJ2-7; 7 nucleotides align to TRBD2. The CDR3 runs to 15 residues. V was pared by 0 bases and J by 7 bases, with 9 bases of the junction left unmatched. CDR1 LGHNA and CDR2 YNFKEQ come from the germline V gene.

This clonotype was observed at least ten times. Here the CDR3 DNA reads TGTGCCAGCAGTTTAGAGGCAGGGAGGTACGAGCAGTACTTC. Protein product: CASSLEAGRYEQYF. V gene TRBV12-3 or TRBV12-4 combines with J gene TRBJ2-7; D might be TRBD2 (6 bases). This CDR3 region has 14 residues. V was cut by 1 base and J by 4 bases, with 11 bases left in between.

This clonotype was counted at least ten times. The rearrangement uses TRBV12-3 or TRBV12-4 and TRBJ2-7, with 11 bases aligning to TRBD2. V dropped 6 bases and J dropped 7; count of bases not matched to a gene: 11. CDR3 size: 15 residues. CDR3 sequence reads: CASSLFSGGAGEQYF. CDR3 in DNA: TGTGCCAGCAGCTTGTTTAGCGGGGGGGCTGGTGAGCAGTACTTC.

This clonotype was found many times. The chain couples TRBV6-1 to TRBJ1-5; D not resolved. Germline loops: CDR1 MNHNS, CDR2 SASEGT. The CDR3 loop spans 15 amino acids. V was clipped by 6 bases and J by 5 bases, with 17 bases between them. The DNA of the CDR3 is TGTGCCAGCAGCAACTCCCCAGGAGTCGATCAGCCCCAGCATTTT. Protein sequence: CASSNSPGVDQPQHF.

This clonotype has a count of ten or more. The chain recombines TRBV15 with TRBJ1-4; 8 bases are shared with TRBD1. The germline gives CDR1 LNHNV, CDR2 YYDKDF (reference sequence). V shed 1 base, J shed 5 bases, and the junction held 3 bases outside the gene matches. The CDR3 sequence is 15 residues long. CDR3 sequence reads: CATSRAGQGNEKLFF. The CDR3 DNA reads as TGTGCCACCAGCAGAGCCGGACAGGGAAATGAAAAACTGTTTTTT.

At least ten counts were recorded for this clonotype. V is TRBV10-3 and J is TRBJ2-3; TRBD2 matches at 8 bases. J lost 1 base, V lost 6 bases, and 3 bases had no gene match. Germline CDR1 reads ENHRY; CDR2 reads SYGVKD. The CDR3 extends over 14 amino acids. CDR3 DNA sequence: TGTGCCATCAGAATGACTAGCGGCACAGATACGCAGTATTTT. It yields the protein CAIRMTSGTDTQYF.

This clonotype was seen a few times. CDR3 coding DNA: TGTGCCAGCAGCCAAGTAACCCCGACCGGGACAGGGGATCAGAATGAGCAGTTCTTC. Translating gives CASSQVTPTGTGDQNEQFF. V and J are TRBV3-1 and TRBJ2-1; 10 bases map to TRBD1. Germline V gene lookup returns CDR1 LGHDT and CDR2 YNNKEL (reference sequence). V lost 1 base and J lost 7; bases outside the gene matches: 16. CDR3 length: 19 residues.

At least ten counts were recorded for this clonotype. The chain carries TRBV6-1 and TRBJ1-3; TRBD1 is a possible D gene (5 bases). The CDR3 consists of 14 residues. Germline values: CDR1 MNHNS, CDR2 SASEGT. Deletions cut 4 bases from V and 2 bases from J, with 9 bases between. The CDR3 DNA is TGTGCCAGCAGTGGACAGCTCACTGGAAACACCATATATTTT. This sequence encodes CASSGQLTGNTIYF.

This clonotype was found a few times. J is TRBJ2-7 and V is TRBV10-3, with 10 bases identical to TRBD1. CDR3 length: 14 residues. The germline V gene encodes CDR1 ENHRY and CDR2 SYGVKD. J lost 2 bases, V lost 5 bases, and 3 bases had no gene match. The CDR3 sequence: CAISKTGGPYEQYF. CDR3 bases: TGTGCCATCAGTAAGACAGGGGGCCCCTACGAGCAGTACTTC.

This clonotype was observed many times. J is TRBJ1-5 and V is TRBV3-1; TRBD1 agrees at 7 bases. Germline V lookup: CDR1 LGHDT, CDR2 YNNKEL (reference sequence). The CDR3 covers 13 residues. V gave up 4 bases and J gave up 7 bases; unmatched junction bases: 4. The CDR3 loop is CASSLGTDQPQHF. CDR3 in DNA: TGTGCCAGCAGCCTAGGGACAGACCAGCCCCAGCATTTT.

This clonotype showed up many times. This chain's CDR3 is CASRAGGGYSNQPQHF. The CDR3, as DNA: TGTGCCAGTCGGGCCGGTGGGGGATATAGCAATCAGCCCCAGCATTTT. V is TRBV28 and J is TRBJ1-5; TRBD1 might be the D (5 bases). Trimming took off 9 bases at V and 0 bases at J, with 18 bases between the two ends. The length of the CDR3 is 16 residues. CDR1 MDHEN and CDR2 SYDVKM come from the germline V gene. The variable domain in full, with the rest retrieved from reference TRBV28 and TRBJ1-5, is DVKVTQSSRYLVKRTGEKVFLECVQDMDHENMFWYRQDPGLGLRLIYFSYDVKMKEKGDIPEGYSVSREKKERFSLILESASTNQTSMYLCASRAGGGYSNQPQHFGDGTRLSIL.